This note documents a single T cell receptor (beta chain) sequence. This specimen belongs to a study of blood T cell repertoires in COVID-19. Study details: Whether acute or convalescent, the COVID-19 samples came from the United States, Italy and Spain. PBMCs, B-cell-depleted T cells, or T cells provided the cDNA or gDNA that made up the material.

Per the study methods: Reference gene primer amplification yielded estimated nucleated cell counts. Here immunoSEQ multiplex PCR was the method, and the copy in TCRdb shows in-frame clones only, minus some. The DNA gave D and trimming, while V, J and clone size come from that table. The sample holds around 33,000 clones, roughly 91% seen once. V lost 6 bases, J lost 5 bases, and 6 bases stayed unmatched. This CDR3 has 15 amino acids. Looked up from germline, CDR1 is MNHEY and CDR2 is SMNVEV (reference sequence). The receptor was isolated from an older man with acute or convalescent COVID-19. The V and J genes are TRBV27 and TRBJ2-2; 10 bases fit TRBD1. The material sequenced was peripheral blood. Here the CDR3 DNA reads TGTGCCAGCAGCTTCGGGACAGGGGTAACCGGGGAGCTGTTTTTT. Its translation: CASSFGTGVTGELFF.